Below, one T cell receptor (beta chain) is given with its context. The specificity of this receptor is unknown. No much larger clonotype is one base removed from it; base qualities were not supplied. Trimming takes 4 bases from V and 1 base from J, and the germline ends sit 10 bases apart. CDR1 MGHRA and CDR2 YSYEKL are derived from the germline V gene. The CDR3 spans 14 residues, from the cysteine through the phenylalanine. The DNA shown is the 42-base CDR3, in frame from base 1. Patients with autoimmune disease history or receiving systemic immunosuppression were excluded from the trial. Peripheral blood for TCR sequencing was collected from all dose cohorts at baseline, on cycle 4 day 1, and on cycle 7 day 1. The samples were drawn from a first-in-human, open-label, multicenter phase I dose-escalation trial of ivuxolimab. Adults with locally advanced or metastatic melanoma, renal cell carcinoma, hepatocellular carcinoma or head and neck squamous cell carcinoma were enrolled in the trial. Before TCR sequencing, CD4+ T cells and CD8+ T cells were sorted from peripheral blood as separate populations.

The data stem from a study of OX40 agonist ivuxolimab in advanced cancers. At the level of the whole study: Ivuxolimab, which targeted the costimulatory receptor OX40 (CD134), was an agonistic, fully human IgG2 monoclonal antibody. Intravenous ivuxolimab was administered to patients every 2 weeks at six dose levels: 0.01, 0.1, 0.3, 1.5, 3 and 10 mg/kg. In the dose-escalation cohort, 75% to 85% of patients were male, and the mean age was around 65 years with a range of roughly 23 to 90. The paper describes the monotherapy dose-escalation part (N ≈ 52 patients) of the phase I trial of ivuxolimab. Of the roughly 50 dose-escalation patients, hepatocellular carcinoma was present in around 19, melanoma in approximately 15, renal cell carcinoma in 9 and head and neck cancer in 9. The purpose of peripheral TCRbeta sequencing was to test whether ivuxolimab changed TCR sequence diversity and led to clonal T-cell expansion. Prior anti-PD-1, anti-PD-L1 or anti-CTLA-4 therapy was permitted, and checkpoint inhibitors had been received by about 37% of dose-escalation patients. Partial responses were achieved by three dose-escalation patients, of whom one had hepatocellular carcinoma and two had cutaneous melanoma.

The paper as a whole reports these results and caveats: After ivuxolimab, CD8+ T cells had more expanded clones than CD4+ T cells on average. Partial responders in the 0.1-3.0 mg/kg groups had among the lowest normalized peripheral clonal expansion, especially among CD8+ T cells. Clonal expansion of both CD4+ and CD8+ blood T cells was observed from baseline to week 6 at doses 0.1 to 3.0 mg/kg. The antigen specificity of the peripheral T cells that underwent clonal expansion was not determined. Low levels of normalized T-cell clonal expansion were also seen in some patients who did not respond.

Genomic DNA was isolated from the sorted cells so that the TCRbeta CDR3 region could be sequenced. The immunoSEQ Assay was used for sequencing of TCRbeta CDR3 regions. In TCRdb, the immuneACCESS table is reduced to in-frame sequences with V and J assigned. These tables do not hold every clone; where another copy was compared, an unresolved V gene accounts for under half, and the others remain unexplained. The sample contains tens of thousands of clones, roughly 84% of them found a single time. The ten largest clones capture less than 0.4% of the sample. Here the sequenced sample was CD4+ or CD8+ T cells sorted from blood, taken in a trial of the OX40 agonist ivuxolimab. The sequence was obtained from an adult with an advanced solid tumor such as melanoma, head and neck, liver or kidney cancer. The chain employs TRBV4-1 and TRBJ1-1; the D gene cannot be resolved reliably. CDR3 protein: CASSPGPQNTEAFF. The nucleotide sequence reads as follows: TGCGCCAGCAGCCCGGGCCCTCAGAACACTGAAGCTTTCTTT.